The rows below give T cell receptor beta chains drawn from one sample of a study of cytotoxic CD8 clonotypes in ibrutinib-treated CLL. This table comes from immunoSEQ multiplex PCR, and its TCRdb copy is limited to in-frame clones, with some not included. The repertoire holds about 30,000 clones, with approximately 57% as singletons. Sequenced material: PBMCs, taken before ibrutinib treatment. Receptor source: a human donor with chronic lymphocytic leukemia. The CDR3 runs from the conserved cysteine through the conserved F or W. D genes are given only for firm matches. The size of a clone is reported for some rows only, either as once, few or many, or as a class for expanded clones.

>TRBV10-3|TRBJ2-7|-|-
TGTGCCATCAGTGGGTCGGGATCCTACGAGCAGTACTTC
CAISGSGSYEQYF
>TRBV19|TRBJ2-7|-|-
TGTGCCAGTAGTATCGGCAGACCCTACGAGCAGTACTTC
CASSIGRPYEQYF
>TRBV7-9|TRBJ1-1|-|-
TGTGCCAGCAGCTTAGCTGGGGGGGTCACGGGCACTGAAGCTTTCTTT
CASSLAGGVTGTEAFF
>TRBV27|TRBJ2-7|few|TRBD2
TGTGCCAGCAGCCTCCGGGGACTAGCGGGGGATTCCTACGAGCAGTACTTC
CASSLRGLAGDSYEQYF
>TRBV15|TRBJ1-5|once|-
TGTGCCACCAGCAGCCTCGACTGGAATCAGCCCCAGCATTTT
CATSSLDWNQPQHF
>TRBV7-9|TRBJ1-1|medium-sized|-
TGTGCCAGCAGCTTGCGGGGGACGAACACTGAAGCTTTCTTT
CASSLRGTNTEAFF
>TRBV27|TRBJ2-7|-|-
TGTGCCAGCAGTTTAGGGGCGCCTTACCTCTCCTACGAGCAGTACTTC
CASSLGAPYLSYEQYF
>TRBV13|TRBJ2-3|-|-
TGTGCCAGCAGGATCAGGGGAGGCACAGATACGCAGTATTTT
CASRIRGGTDTQYF
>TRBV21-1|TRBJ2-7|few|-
TGTGCCAGCAGCCTGTCGGGAGCCGCCTCCTACGAGCAGTACTTC
CASSLSGAASYEQYF
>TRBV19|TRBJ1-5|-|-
TGTGCCAGTAGTATAGGGACAGCCCGCAATCAGCCCCAGCATTTT
CASSIGTARNQPQHF
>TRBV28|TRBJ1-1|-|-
TGTGCCAGCAGAGTCGACAGTTGGACTGAAGCTTTCTTT
CASRVDSWTEAFF
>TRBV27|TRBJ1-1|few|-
TGTGCCAGCAGTTTATCGCGTGGGGACCGGGCTTTCTTT
CASSLSRGDRAFF
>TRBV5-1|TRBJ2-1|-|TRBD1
TGCGCCAGCGGGACAGGGGACTACAATGAGCAGTTCTTC
CASGTGDYNEQFF
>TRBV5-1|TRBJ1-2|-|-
TGCGCCAGCAGCTTGGATCTGTTCGGTACGCGCACCTTC
CASSLDLFGTRTF
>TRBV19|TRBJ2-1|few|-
TGTGCCAGTAGTCCAGCCCCCTACAATAATGAGCAGTTCTTC
CASSPAPYNNEQFF
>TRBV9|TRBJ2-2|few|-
TGTGCCAGCAGCGCGAACACCGGGGAGCTGTTTTTT
CASSANTGELFF
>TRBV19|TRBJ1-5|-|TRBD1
TGTGCCAGTAGTCCACGGACAGGGTGGGATCAGCCCCAGCATTTT
CASSPRTGWDQPQHF
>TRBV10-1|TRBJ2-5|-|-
TGCGCCAGAACCCGACAGACCGCGTACTTC
CARTRQTAYF
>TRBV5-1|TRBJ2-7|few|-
TGCGCCAGCAGCTTGGACACCCACGAGCAGTACTTC
CASSLDTHEQYF
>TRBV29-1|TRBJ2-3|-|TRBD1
TGCAGCGTTCTGATTCGGAGGACGTCAGGGGGCGTTAGCGGACCTAGCACAGATACGCAGTATTTT
CSVLIRRTSGGVSGPSTDTQYF
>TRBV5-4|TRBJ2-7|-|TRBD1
TGTGCCAGCAGCTCGGGACAGGGCAACGAGCAGTACTTC
CASSSGQGNEQYF
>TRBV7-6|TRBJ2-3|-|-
TGTGCCAGCAGCTTAGCGGGGGCCAGCACAGATACGCAGTATTTT
CASSLAGASTDTQYF
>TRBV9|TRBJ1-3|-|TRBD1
TGTGCCAGCAGCGAGAGGGACAGACTCTCTGGAAACACCATATATTTT
CASSERDRLSGNTIYF
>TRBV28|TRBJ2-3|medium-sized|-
TGTGCCAGCAGTTTAACAGATACGCAGTATTTT
CASSLTDTQYF
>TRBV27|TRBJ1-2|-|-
TGTGCCAGCAGTTTAGGCAGGTCACCTCTTTACTATGGCTACACCTTC
CASSLGRSPLYYGYTF
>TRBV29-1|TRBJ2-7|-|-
TGCAGCGTTGAAGATTTTGGGGTTTACGAGCAGTACTTC
CSVEDFGVYEQYF
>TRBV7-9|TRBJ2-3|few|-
TGTGCCAGCAGCTTGCGGGGTCCTCAGGGCACAGATACGCAGTATTTT
CASSLRGPQGTDTQYF
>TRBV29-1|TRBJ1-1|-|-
TGCAGCGTTGAACGGGTCACTGAAGCTTTCTTT
CSVERVTEAFF
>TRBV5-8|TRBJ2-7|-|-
TGTGCCAGCAGCTTGGGACAGCTTCTACCCTACGAGCAGTACTTC
CASSLGQLLPYEQYF
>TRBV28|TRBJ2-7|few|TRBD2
TGTGCCAGCAGTAAACTAGCGGGAGGGCCGGGAAACGAGCAGTACTTC
CASSKLAGGPGNEQYF
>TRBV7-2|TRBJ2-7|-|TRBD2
TGTGCCAGCAGCTTATGGGAGGAGGGACTAGCGGGACCTCCGCGGTACTTC
CASSLWEEGLAGPPRYF
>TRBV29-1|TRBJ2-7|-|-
TGCAGCGTTGAACGGGGGAACGAGCAGTACTTC
CSVERGNEQYF
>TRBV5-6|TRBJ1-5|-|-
TGTGCCAGCAGCTTAACAGGGCTCAATCAGCCCCAGCATTTT
CASSLTGLNQPQHF
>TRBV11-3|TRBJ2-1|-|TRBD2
TGTGCCACCACTCTAGCGGGATCCTACAATGAGCAGTTCTTC
CATTLAGSYNEQFF
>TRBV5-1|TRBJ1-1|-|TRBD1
TGCGCCAGCAGCTTCGGGCTTCGGGACAGAGGTGGGAACACTGAAGCTTTCTTT
CASSFGLRDRGGNTEAFF
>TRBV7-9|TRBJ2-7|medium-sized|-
TGTGCCAGCAGCTTAGCCGGGTGGCACGAGCAGTACTTC
CASSLAGWHEQYF
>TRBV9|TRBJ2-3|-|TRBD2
TGTGCCAGCAGCGTTAGCGGGGGGACAGCTAGCACAGATACGCAGTATTTT
CASSVSGGTASTDTQYF
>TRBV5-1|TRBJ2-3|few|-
TGCGCCAGCAGCTCAAGAGGGGGCACAGATACGCAGTATTTT
CASSSRGGTDTQYF
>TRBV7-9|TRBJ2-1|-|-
TGTGCCAGCATCCAGGGGTCTGCCTACAATGAGCAGTTCTTC
CASIQGSAYNEQFF
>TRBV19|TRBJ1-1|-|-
TGTGCCAGTAGTCCCTCTCGAGAAGCGAACACTGAAGCTTTCTTT
CASSPSREANTEAFF
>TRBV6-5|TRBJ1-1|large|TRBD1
TGTGCCAGCAGCGACAGGGGACCGAACACTGAAGCTTTCTTT
CASSDRGPNTEAFF
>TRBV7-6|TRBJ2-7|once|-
TGTGCCAGCAGCTTAATAGAGGGGGGCAGCTCCTACGAGCAGTACTTC
CASSLIEGGSSYEQYF
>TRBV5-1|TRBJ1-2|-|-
TGCGCCAGCGGACATGACAGCAACTATGGCTACACCTTC
CASGHDSNYGYTF
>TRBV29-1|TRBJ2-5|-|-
TGCAGCGTCCAGCTCGGCAGCCAAGAGACCCAGTACTTC
CSVQLGSQETQYF
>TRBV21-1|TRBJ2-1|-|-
TGTGCCAGCAGCAAATCCCCGGGACCTTACAATGAGCAGTTCTTC
CASSKSPGPYNEQFF
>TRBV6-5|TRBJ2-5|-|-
TGTGCCAGCAGTTACGGCTGGGCGGAGATCGGGACCCAGTACTTC
CASSYGWAEIGTQYF
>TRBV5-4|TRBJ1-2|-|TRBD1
TGTGCCAGCAGCCCCGACAGGGGGCTGGACTATGGCTACACCTTC
CASSPDRGLDYGYTF
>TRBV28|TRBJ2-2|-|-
TGTGCCAGCAGTTTGTTATCGAACACCGGGGAGCTGTTTTTT
CASSLLSNTGELFF
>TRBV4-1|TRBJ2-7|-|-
TGCGCCAGCAGCCAGGCACTGGGACGGGGAGACTCCTACGAGCAGTACTTC
CASSQALGRGDSYEQYF
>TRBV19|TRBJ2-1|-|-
TGTGCCAGTAGTATCAGGGGCGCCTACAATGAGCAGTTCTTC
CASSIRGAYNEQFF
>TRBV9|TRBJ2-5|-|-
TGTGCCAGCAGCGTGGAACTAGGGGCAGGAGAGACCCAGTACTTC
CASSVELGAGETQYF
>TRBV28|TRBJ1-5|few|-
TGTGCCAGCAGTTTAGTTTCGGGGCTGCCCCAGCATTTT
CASSLVSGLPQHF
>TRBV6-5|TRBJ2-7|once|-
TGTGCCAGCAGTTCCGGTCCCGCGGACGGAAACTACGAGCAGTACTTC
CASSSGPADGNYEQYF
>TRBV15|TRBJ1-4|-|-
TGTGCCACCAGCAGAGCTCAGGTTGGCAGGAGGAATGAAAAACTGTTTTTT
CATSRAQVGRRNEKLFF
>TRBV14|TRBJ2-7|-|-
TGTGCCAGCAGCCAAGCTGGGACCTCCCATGGGCGAGGGCAGTACTTC
CASSQAGTSHGRGQYF
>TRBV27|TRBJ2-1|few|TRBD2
TGTGCCAGCAGTTTAGGACTAGCGGGAGTGCGTGAGCAGTTCTTC
CASSLGLAGVREQFF
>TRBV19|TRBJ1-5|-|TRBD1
TGTGCCAGTAGTATAGTGACAGGGGGCTACCCTAATCAGCCCCAGCATTTT
CASSIVTGGYPNQPQHF
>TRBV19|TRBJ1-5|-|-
TGTGCCAGTAGTATAGTCCCCGCCTCTGTGCGGCCCCAGCATTTT
CASSIVPASVRPQHF